The T cell receptor beta chain under discussion was sequenced for a study of blood T cell repertoires in COVID-19. Study-wide context: PBMCs, B-cell-depleted T cells, or T cells were the source of the cDNA or gDNA that made up the material.

The CDR3 is 15 residues long. V dropped 5 bases and J dropped 3 bases, with 16 bases sitting between them. Germline V lookup: CDR1 LGHNT, CDR2 FRNRAP. TCRdb keeps only in-frame clones here, not all; method: immunoSEQ multiplex PCR. The repertoire holds around 85,000 clones, with about 89% as singletons. V usage is TRBV12-5 and J usage is TRBJ1-1, with a tentative D call TRBD1 (6 bases). This receptor was obtained from a woman aged 45-59 years with acute COVID-19. Source material: PBMCs or T cells enriched from blood (not recorded which). CDR3 amino acids: CASGPSGHEHTEAFF. The CDR3, as DNA: TGTGCTAGTGGTCCGTCGGGACATGAACACACTGAAGCTTTCTTT.